The present T cell receptor (beta chain) was sequenced within a study of blood T cells in healthy people across ages. General study findings and limits: Versus aged donors, long-lived donors had higher diversity and more naive CD4+ cells.

On this clonotype: Its antigen is currently unknown. A much larger clone lies a single base off, so this may be a read error.

In terms of origin and age, donors were healthy Caucasian individuals from Russia aged roughly 6 to 95. Per the germline V gene, CDR1 is SEHNR and CDR2 is FQNEAQ (reference sequence). The CDR3 runs to 12 residues. Together with a sample-barcoded 5' primer, a J-beta primer mix was included in a second PCR lasting about 6 to 12 cycles. Each of the samples gave a minimum of 2.5 million paired-end reads that contained CDR3. TCRdb reprocessed the 5' RACE reads with MiXCR, giving one entry per CDR3 protein. The sample records around 2 million distinct CDR3 sequences, 30% to 40% being singletons. The sequenced sample consisted of blood. This clonotype originated in a human donor in good health. The rearrangement links TRBV7-9 to TRBJ2-4, with D perhaps matching TRBD1 (6 bases). The CDR3 nucleotides are TGTACCAGCAGTCAGACAGGCGATGAGCAGTACTTC. Protein product: CTSSQTGDEQYF.